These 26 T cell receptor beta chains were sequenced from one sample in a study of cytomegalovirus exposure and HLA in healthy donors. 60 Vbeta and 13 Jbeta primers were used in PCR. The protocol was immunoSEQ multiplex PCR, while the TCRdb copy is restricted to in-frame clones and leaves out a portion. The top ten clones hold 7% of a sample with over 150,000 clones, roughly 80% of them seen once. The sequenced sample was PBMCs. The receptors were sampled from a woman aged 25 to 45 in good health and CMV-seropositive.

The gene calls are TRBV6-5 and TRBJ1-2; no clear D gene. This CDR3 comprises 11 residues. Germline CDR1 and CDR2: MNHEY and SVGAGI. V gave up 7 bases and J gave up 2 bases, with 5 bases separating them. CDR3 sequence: CASKENYGYTF. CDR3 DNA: TGTGCCAGCAAAGAGAACTATGGCTACACCTTC.

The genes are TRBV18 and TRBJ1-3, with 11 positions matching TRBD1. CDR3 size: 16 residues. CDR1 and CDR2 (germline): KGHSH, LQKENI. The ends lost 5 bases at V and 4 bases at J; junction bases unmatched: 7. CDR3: CASSFGQGASGNTIYF. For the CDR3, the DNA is TGTGCCAGCTCATTTGGACAGGGGGCTTCGGGAAACACCATATATTTT. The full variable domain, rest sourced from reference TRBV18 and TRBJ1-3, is NAGVMQNPRHLVRRRGQEARLRCSPMKGHSHVYWYRQLPEEGLKFMVYLQKENIIDESGMPKERFSAEFPKEGPSILRIQQVVRGDSAAYFCASSFGQGASGNTIYFGEGSWLTVV.

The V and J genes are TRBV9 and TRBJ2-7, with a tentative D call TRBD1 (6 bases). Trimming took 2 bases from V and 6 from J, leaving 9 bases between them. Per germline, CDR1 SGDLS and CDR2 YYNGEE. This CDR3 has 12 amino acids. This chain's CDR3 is CASSVTDSEQYF. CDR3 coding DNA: TGTGCCAGCAGCGTCACGGACAGCGAGCAGTACTTC.

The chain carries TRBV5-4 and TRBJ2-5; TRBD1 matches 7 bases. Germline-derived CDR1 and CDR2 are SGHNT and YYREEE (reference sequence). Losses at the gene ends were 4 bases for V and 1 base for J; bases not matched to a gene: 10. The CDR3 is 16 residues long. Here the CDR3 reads CASSPKPRDSQETQYF. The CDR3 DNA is TGTGCCAGCAGCCCGAAGCCCCGGGACAGCCAAGAGACCCAGTACTTC.

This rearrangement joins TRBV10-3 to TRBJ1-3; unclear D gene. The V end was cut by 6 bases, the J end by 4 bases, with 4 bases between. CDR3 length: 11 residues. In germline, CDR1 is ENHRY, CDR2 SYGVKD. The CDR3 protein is CAISVGNTIYF. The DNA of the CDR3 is TGTGCCATCAGCGTGGGAAACACCATATATTTT.

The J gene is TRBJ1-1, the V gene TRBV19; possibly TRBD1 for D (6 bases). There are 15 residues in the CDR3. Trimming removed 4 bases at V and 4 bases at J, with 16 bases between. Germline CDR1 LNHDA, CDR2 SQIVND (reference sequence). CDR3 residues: CASSRRQDRSTEAFF. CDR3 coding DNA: TGTGCCAGTAGTAGACGACAGGATCGATCCACTGAAGCTTTCTTT.

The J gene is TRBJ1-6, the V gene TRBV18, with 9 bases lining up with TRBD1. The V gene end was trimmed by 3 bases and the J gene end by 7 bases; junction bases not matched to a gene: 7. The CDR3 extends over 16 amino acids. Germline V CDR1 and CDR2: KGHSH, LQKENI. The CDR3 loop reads CASSPQQGAQNSPLHF. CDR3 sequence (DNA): TGTGCCAGCTCACCGCAACAGGGGGCGCAGAATTCACCCCTCCACTTT.

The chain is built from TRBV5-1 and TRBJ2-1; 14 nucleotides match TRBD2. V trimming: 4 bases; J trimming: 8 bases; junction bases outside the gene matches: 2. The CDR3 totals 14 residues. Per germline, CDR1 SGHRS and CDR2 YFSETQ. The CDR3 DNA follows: TGCGCCAGCAGCGCGGGACTAGCGGGGGATGAGCAGTTCTTC. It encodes CASSAGLAGDEQFF.

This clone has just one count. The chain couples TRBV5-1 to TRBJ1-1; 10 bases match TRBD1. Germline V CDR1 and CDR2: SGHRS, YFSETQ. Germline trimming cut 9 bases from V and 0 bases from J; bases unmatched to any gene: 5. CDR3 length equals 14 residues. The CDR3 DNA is TGCGCCACCCGACAGGGGGCCGTGAACACTGAAGCTTTCTTT. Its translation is CATRQGAVNTEAFF.

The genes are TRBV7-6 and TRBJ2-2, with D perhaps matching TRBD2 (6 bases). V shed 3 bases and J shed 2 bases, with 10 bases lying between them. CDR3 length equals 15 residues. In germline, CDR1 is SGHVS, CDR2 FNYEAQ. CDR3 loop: CASSFYGTNTGELFF. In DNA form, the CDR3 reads TGTGCCAGCAGCTTTTATGGGACTAACACCGGGGAGCTGTTTTTT.

This chain's CDR3 is CASSLGPPGNSPLHF. CDR3 in DNA: TGTGCCAGCAGCCTAGGTCCTCCTGGTAATTCACCCCTCCACTTT. The chain uses TRBV7-3 and TRBJ1-6; D unclear. Germline assignment: CDR1 SGHTA and CDR2 FQGTGA. Trimming removed 5 bases from V and 6 bases from J, with 14 bases in between. This CDR3 has 15 residues. Complete variable domain (other parts from reference TRBV7-3 and TRBJ1-6): GAGVSQTPSNKVTEKGKYVELRCDPISGHTALYWYRQSLGQGPEFLIYFQGTGAADDSGLPNDRFFAVRPEGSVSTLKIQRTERGDSAVYLCASSLGPPGNSPLHFGNGTRLTVT.

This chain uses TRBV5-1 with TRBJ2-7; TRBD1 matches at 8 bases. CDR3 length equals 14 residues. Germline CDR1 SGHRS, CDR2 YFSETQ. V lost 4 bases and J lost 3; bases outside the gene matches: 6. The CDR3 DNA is TGCGCCAGCAGCGTCCGACAGGGGAGCTACGAGCAGTACTTC. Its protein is CASSVRQGSYEQYF.

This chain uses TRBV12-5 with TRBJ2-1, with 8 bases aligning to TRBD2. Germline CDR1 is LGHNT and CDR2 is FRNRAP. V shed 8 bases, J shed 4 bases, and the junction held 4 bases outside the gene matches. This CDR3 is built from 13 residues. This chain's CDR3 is CASRAGGYNEQFF. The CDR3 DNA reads TGTGCTAGTAGGGCGGGGGGTTACAATGAGCAGTTCTTC.

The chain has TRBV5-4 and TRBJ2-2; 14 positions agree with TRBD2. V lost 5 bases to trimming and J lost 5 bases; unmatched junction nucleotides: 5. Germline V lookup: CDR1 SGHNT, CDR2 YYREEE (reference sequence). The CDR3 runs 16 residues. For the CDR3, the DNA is TGTGCCAGCAGTAGTGGGACTAGCGGGGGTACCGGGGAGCTGTTTTTT. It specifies CASSSGTSGGTGELFF.

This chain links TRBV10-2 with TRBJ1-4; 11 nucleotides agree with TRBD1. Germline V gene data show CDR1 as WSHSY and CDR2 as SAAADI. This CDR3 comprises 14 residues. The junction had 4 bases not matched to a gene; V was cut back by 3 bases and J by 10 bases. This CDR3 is CASSDGQGAGKLFF. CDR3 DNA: TGCGCCAGCAGTGACGGACAGGGGGCAGGAAAACTGTTTTTT.

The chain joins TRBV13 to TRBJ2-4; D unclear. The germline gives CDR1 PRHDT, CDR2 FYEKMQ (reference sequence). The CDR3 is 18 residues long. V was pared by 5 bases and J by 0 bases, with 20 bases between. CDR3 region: CASSPLSSKSLAKNIQYF. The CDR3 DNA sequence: TGTGCCAGCAGCCCCCTTAGTAGCAAATCACTAGCCAAAAACATTCAGTACTTC.

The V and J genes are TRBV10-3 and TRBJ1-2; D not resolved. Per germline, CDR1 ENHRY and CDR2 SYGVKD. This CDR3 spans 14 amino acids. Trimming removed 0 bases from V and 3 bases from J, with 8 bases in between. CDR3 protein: CAISESSSYYGYTF. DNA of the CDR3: TGTGCCATCAGTGAGTCAAGTAGCTACTATGGCTACACCTTC.

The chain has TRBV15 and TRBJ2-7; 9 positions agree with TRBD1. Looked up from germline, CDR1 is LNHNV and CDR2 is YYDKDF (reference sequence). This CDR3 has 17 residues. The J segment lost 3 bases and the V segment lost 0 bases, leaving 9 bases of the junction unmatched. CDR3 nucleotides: TGTGCCACCAGCAGAGATACCGGGACAGGGTGGAACTACGAGCAGTACTTC. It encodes CATSRDTGTGWNYEQYF.

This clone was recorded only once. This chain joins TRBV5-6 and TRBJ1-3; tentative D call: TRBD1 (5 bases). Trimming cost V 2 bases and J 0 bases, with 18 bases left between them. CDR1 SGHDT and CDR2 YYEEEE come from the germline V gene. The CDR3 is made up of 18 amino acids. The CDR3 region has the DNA TGTGCCAGCAGCTTCGACTCACAGGCCGGATACTCTGGAAACACCATATATTTT. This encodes CASSFDSQAGYSGNTIYF.

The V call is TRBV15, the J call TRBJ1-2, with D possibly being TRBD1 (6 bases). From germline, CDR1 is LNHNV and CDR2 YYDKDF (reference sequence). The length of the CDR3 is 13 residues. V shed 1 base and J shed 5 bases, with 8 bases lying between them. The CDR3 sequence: CATSRGQGYGYTF. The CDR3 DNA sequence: TGTGCCACCAGCAGAGGCCAGGGGTATGGCTACACCTTC.

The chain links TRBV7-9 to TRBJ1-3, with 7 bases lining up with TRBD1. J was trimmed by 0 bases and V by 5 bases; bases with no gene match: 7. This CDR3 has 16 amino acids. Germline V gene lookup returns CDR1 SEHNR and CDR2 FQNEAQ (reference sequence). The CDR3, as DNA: TGTGCCAGCAGCCCTCGGACAGGCCCCTCTGGAAACACCATATATTTT. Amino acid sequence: CASSPRTGPSGNTIYF.

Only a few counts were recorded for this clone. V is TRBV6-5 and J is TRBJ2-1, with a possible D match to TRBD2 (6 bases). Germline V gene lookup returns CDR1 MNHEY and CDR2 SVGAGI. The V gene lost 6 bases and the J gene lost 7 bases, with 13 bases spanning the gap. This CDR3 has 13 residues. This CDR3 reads CASRGAEGNEQFF. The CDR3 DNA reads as TGTGCCAGCAGGGGAGCGGAGGGGAATGAGCAGTTCTTC.

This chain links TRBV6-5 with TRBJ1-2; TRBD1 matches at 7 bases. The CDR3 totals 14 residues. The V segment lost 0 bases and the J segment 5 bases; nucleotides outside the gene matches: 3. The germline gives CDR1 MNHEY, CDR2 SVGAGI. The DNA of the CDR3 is TGTGCCAGCAGTTACTCCGGGACAGAATATGGCTACACCTTC. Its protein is CASSYSGTEYGYTF.

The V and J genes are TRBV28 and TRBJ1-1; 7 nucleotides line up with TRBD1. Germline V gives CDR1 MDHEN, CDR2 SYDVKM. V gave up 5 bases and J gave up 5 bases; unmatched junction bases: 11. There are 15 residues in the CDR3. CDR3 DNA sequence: TGTGCCAGCAGTCAGCCGGGACAGCCGAGGACTGAAGCTTTCTTT. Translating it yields CASSQPGQPRTEAFF. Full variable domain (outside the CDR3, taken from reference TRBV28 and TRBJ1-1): DVKVTQSSRYLVKRTGEKVFLECVQDMDHENMFWYRQDPGLGLRLIYFSYDVKMKEKGDIPEGYSVSREKKERFSLILESASTNQTSMYLCASSQPGQPRTEAFFGQGTRLTVV.

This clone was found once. As DNA, the CDR3 is TGTGCCAGCAGCATAACCGGGACTAGCCTCTTCCAAGAGACCCAGTACTTC. It is translated as CASSITGTSLFQETQYF. The chain links TRBV5-8 to TRBJ2-5, with TRBD2 identical over 9 bases. In germline, CDR1 is SGHTS, CDR2 YDEGEE. V lost 4 bases, J lost 1 base, and 11 bases stayed unmatched. The CDR3 has 17 amino acids.

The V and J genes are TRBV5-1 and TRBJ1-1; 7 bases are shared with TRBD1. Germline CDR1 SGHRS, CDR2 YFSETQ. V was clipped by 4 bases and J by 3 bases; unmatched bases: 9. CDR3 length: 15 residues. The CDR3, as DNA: TGCGCCAGCAGCCCCTACACAGGGGTGGACACTGAAGCTTTCTTT. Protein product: CASSPYTGVDTEAFF.